The T cell receptor beta chain described here comes from a study of regulatory T cells in long-lasting Graves disease (dated by TCRdb to about 2021). Describing the broader study: Patients with newly diagnosed Graves' disease had been on antithyroid drugs for under 3 months. Persistent Graves' disease patients were compared with newly diagnosed Graves' disease patients by peripheral blood TCR sequencing and RNA sequencing. The study took place in China and was registered as a clinical trial. TCR sequencing covered around 13 persistent and some 20 newly diagnosed Graves' disease patients, some 33 samples in total. Overall results and qualifications from the work: Persistent patients shared more public clonotypes among themselves (around 2,500) than newly diagnosed patients did (roughly 920). Preferential use of TRBV28, TRBJ1-2 and TRBJ2-5 was observed in persistent disease, whereas TRBV20-1 and TRBJ2-1 were favored in newly diagnosed disease. Compared with newly diagnosed patients, patients with persistent Graves' disease had lower TCR Shannon entropy and fewer highly expanded clones, which suggests clonal expansion. As a limitation, the authors acknowledged that the small sample size may reduce accuracy. Only the TCR beta chain was sequenced and analyzed. Because the primary lesion, thyroid tissue, could not be accessed, the study looked at peripheral blood alone.

The CDR3 contains 15 residues, cysteine and phenylalanine counted. The only DNA kept is the CDR3, 45 bases in frame from the first base. V loses 0 bases, J loses 0 bases, and the germline ends lie 8 bases apart. Sequences ENHRY (CDR1) and SYGVKD (CDR2) are obtained from the germline V gene. This clonotype was counted ten times or more. Its target antigen remains unknown. Base qualities are not provided; no much larger clone lies one nucleotide away. What this sample's time point label stands for: newly diagnosed GD, antithyroid drugs for less than 3 months. For both TCR sequencing and RNA sequencing, RNA was extracted from PBMCs in TRIzol. The diagnosis of Graves' disease was made according to American Thyroid Association guidelines. The patients came from an endocrinology department in Xi'an, China. Each patient gave about 9.1 milliliters of peripheral blood, collected in an EDTA anticoagulant tube. Ficoll Paque Plus density gradient separation was used to isolate PBMCs, and no further T cell sorting was performed. An Agilent 2100 Bioanalyzer and agarose gel were used to assess RNA quality, and a NanoDrop 2000 was used to measure RNA concentration.

Preparation of the library involved multiplex PCR. The listed sequencing device is Illumina HiSeq 4000. TCR beta libraries were built with iRepertoire HTBI primers and Arm-PCR amplification of CDR3 regions. Before sequencing, the PCR products went through gel purification. Regarding the original processing steps: Gene usage analysis of CDR3 amino acid clonotypes relied on the 60 or so TRBV and around 13 TRBJ segments identified across samples. COPE and FqMerger were used to merge filtered high-quality paired reads into contigs. BLAST was used to align contigs to IMGT TRBV, TRBD and TRBJ reference genes, and CDR3 was defined according to IMGT. Any clonotype with a frequency above 0.1% was counted as a highly expanded clone. Shannon entropy was used to measure repertoire diversity, and the Gini coefficient was used to measure V-J evenness. Public clonotypes were defined as clonotypes shared by more than one individual. TCRdb trimmed the raw reads at Q25, called clones with MiXCR and kept productive beta chains. Identical CDR3 proteins give one entry, which carries the most common genes and DNA. The V and J calls were not made by the authors but by TCRdb's processing. The table for this sample lists under 300,000 distinct CDR3 sequences; around 19% of them were counted only once. Roughly a fifth of the sample is held by the ten biggest clonotypes.

The rearrangement joined TRBV10-3 to TRBJ1-1, with the identity of the D gene unclear. This TCR was sampled from a female donor with Graves disease. This sample comprised peripheral blood mononuclear cells (PBMCs), obtained at new diagnosis, from a patient treated with antithyroid drugs. The CDR3 amino acid sequence is: CAISESNPMNTEAFF. The sequence in DNA is TGTGCCATCAGTGAGTCGAATCCTATGAACACTGAAGCTTTCTTT.